These 25 T cell receptor beta chains originate from one sample sequenced in a study of cytomegalovirus exposure and HLA in healthy donors (dated by TCRdb to between 2016 and 2019). Library generation was performed with the immunoSEQ multiplex PCR assay. TCRdb took over this immuneACCESS table, retaining in-frame rearrangements with V and J assigned. Such tables are incomplete; in checked studies, under half of the missing clones stem from an unresolved V gene, and the remainder is unexplained. The sample yields some 56,000 clones; around nine tenths were counted once. The ten top clones hold about 1.1% of the sample. The sequenced material came from PBMCs. Receptors were obtained from a man in his late teens or twenties in good health and CMV-seronegative.

This chain connects TRBV27 to TRBJ1-5; D remains ambiguous. Germline V lookup: CDR1 MNHEY, CDR2 SMNVEV (reference sequence). There are 14 residues in the CDR3. Trimming shortened V by 6 bases and J by 5 bases, and 14 bases separated the two germline ends. CDR3 protein: CASRGRVNDQPQHF. The CDR3 nucleotides read TGTGCCAGCAGGGGGAGGGTTAATGATCAGCCCCAGCATTTT.

The rearrangement uses TRBV5-1 and TRBJ2-2; TRBD2 agrees at 9 bases. CDR3 length equals 17 residues. CDR1 SGHRS and CDR2 YFSETQ come from the germline V gene. Trimming at V came to 1 base and at J to 2 bases, leaving 6 bases not matched to a gene. The chain's CDR3 is CASSLKVAGDNTGELFF. CDR3 DNA sequence: TGCGCCAGCAGCTTGAAAGTAGCGGGAGATAACACCGGGGAGCTGTTTTTT.

CDR3 sequence reads: CASSRSGRLYNEQFF. The DNA for the CDR3 is TGTGCCAGCAGCCGGAGCGGGAGACTTTACAATGAGCAGTTCTTC. The chain employs TRBV5-4 and TRBJ2-1; the match to TRBD2 covers 8 bases. This CDR3 spans 15 amino acids. The ends lost 4 bases at V and 4 bases at J; junction bases unmatched: 7. Germline CDR1 SGHNT, CDR2 YYREEE (reference sequence).

The V gene is TRBV15, the J gene TRBJ1-2; 9 bases agree with TRBD1. V shed 2 bases and J 3 bases; nucleotides not matched to a gene: 4. The CDR3 is made up of 15 amino acids. Looked up from germline, CDR1 is LNHNV and CDR2 is YYDKDF (reference sequence). The CDR3 DNA follows: TGTGCCACCAGCAGAAGGACAGGGGAGGACTATGGCTACACCTTC. It is translated as CATSRRTGEDYGYTF.

This clone came up once. The CDR3 bases are TGTGCCACCAGCACGGGACAGGGGGAGGCGGAGACCCAGTACTTC. Translated: CATSTGQGEAETQYF. The chain carries TRBV15 and TRBJ2-5; 11 nucleotides align to TRBD1. The CDR3 covers 15 residues. Per the germline V gene, CDR1 is LNHNV and CDR2 is YYDKDF (reference sequence). The J segment lost 5 bases and the V segment lost 4 bases, leaving 6 bases of the junction unmatched.

This chain connects TRBV28 to TRBJ2-3; D possibly corresponds to TRBD1 (6 bases). CDR3 length equals 15 residues. V lost 3 bases, J lost 1 base, and 11 bases lay in between. In germline, CDR1 is MDHEN, CDR2 SYDVKM. CDR3 protein: CASSFRAGGTDTQYF. The DNA for the CDR3 is TGTGCCAGCAGTTTCAGGGCAGGGGGCACAGATACGCAGTATTTT.

The rearrangement uses TRBV9 and TRBJ2-1, with TRBD2 identical over 8 bases. CDR1 and CDR2 (germline): SGDLS, YYNGEE. V lost 0 bases, J lost 6 bases, and 2 bases stayed unmatched. There are 14 residues in the CDR3. The CDR3 reads CASSVELAANEQFF. DNA of the CDR3: TGTGCCAGCAGCGTAGAACTAGCGGCCAATGAGCAGTTCTTC.

The chain joins TRBV18 to TRBJ2-7, with 14 bases that match TRBD2. This CDR3 has 16 amino acids. Germline V CDR1 and CDR2: KGHSH, LQKENI. V shed 5 bases and J 1 base; nucleotides not matched to a gene: 4. The CDR3 coding sequence is TGTGCCAGCTCAGGCGGGACTAGCGGGAGTTCCTACGAGCAGTACTTC. Amino acid sequence: CASSGGTSGSSYEQYF.

This clone was recorded a few times. The V call is TRBV10-1, the J call TRBJ2-7; D ambiguous. The V end was cut by 6 bases, the J end by 3 bases, with 9 bases between. The CDR3 runs to 12 residues. Germline values: CDR1 WNHNN, CDR2 SYGVQD (reference sequence). The CDR3 bases are TGCGCCAGCAGCGGGTCGGGCTACGAGCAGTACTTC. Translated, it gives CASSGSGYEQYF.

The chain joins TRBV18 to TRBJ1-3; 8 nucleotides match TRBD1. With 5 bases clipped from V and 4 bases from J, the junction kept 10 bases outside the gene matches. CDR3 length: 16 amino acids. Germline V gene sequence: CDR1 KGHSH, CDR2 LQKENI. The CDR3 nucleotides read TGTGCCAGCTCAACCGACAGGGGCGCAGCCGGAAACACCATATATTTT. Protein sequence: CASSTDRGAAGNTIYF.

The chain couples TRBV7-2 to TRBJ2-7; 7 nucleotides match TRBD1. V was clipped by 5 bases and J by 5 bases; unmatched bases: 6. Germline lookup yields CDR1 SGHTA and CDR2 FQGNSA. This CDR3 contains 13 residues. The CDR3 coding sequence is TGTGCCAGCAGCCTACTGACAGGGCACGAGCAGTACTTC. This gives the protein CASSLLTGHEQYF.

The chain couples TRBV19 to TRBJ2-3, with TRBD2 identical over 15 bases. Trimming took 11 bases from V and 3 from J; bases not matched to a gene: 6. The CDR3 covers 15 residues. The germline CDR1 and CDR2 sequences are LNHDA and SQIVND (reference sequence). The CDR3 spells CASGTSGRKTDTQYF. In DNA form, the CDR3 reads TGTGCCTCCGGGACTAGCGGGAGGAAGACAGATACGCAGTATTTT.

The chain joins TRBV13 to TRBJ2-5, with 9 nucleotides matching TRBD2. The germline V gene has CDR1 PRHDT and CDR2 FYEKMQ (reference sequence). CDR3 length: 15 amino acids. V shed 5 bases, J shed 5 bases, and the junction held 9 bases outside the gene matches. DNA of the CDR3: TGTGCCAGCAGCGTCGGGGGAGCGGGAGGTGAGACCCAGTACTTC. Translation gives CASSVGGAGGETQYF.

The J gene is TRBJ2-5, the V gene TRBV5-6, with a possible D match to TRBD1 (5 bases). V shed 2 bases and J shed 2 bases, with 10 bases lying between them. This CDR3 spans 14 amino acids. The V gene's germline CDR1 is SGHDT and CDR2 YYEEEE. DNA for the CDR3: TGTGCCAGCAGCTTCCCCGGACAACAAGAGACCCAGTACTTC. Its translation: CASSFPGQQETQYF.

The genes are TRBV9 and TRBJ1-2, with D maybe TRBD1 (6 bases). V lost 1 base and J lost 8, with 12 bases in between. Looked up from germline, CDR1 is SGDLS and CDR2 is YYNGEE. This CDR3 region has 13 residues. The CDR3: CASSVKGGWGYTF. The CDR3 DNA reads as TGTGCCAGCAGCGTAAAAGGGGGTTGGGGCTACACCTTC.

The chain carries TRBV7-9 and TRBJ1-2, with a tentative D call TRBD1 (6 bases). This CDR3 region has 14 residues. CDR1 is SEHNR and CDR2 is FQNEAQ in the germline V gene (reference sequence). V lost 5 bases and J 4 bases, leaving 14 bases between the germline ends. The CDR3 spells CASSVDRQGYGYTF. As DNA, the CDR3 is TGTGCCAGCAGCGTCGACAGGCAAGGCTATGGCTACACCTTC.

The chain has TRBV6-5 and TRBJ2-7; D gene ambiguous. Germline CDR1 and CDR2: MNHEY and SVGAGI. Trimming left V 6 bases short and J 4 bases short, with 10 bases between. The CDR3 totals 12 residues. The CDR3 loop is CASRSSSYEQYF. The CDR3 coding sequence is TGTGCCAGCAGGTCTAGTAGTTACGAGCAGTACTTC.

This CDR3 is CASTEGAGGYTF. The CDR3 region has the DNA TGCGCCAGTACAGAGGGGGCGGGTGGCTACACCTTC. V and J are TRBV4-1 and TRBJ1-2, with TRBD1 matching 7 bases. CDR1 and CDR2 (germline): MGHRA, YSYEKL. With 9 bases clipped from V and 7 bases from J, the junction kept 8 bases outside the gene matches. This CDR3 comprises 12 residues.

The chain is built from TRBV28 and TRBJ1-3, with 7 bases matching TRBD1. V shed 5 bases, J shed 5 bases, and the junction held 3 bases outside the gene matches. This CDR3 is 13 amino acids long. Germline V gene lookup returns CDR1 MDHEN and CDR2 SYDVKM. The CDR3 nucleotides read TGTGCCAGCAGTGTGGGACAGCGAAACACCATATATTTT. Translated, it gives CASSVGQRNTIYF.

J is TRBJ2-2 and V is TRBV10-3; tentatively, D is TRBD2 (5 bases). Germline V gene sequence: CDR1 ENHRY, CDR2 SYGVKD. There are 13 residues in the CDR3. The germline V and J ends were trimmed by 3 bases and 3 bases, with 5 bases remaining between them. The CDR3: CAISELDTGELFF. The CDR3 DNA reads as TGTGCCATCAGTGAACTAGACACCGGGGAGCTGTTTTTT.

The gene calls are TRBV7-9 and TRBJ1-5; D perhaps matches TRBD1 (6 bases). The V gene lost 0 bases and the J gene lost 5 bases, with 8 bases spanning the gap. Germline CDR1 SEHNR, CDR2 FQNEAQ (reference sequence). The CDR3 extends over 14 amino acids. CDR3 loop: CASSLADSYQPQHF. CDR3 in DNA: TGTGCCAGCAGCTTAGCGGACAGTTATCAGCCCCAGCATTTT. Full variable domain (rest looked up from reference TRBV7-9 and TRBJ1-5): DTGVSQNPRHKITKRGQNVTFRCDPISEHNRLYWYRQTLGQGPEFLTYFQNEAQLEKSRLLSDRFSAERPKGSFSTLEIQRTEQGDSAMYLCASSLADSYQPQHFGDGTRLSIL.

This clone was recorded a few times. V gene TRBV12-5 combines with J gene TRBJ2-5; TRBD2 might be the D (5 bases). Trimming stripped 2 bases from V and 5 bases from J, with 12 bases between. Germline assignment: CDR1 LGHNT and CDR2 FRNRAP. This CDR3 is built from 14 residues. CDR3 bases: TGTGCTAGTGGTTTGTGGGGTCGGAGGGAGACCCAGTACTTC. Its translation is CASGLWGRRETQYF. The variable domain in full, with the rest retrieved from reference TRBV12-5 and TRBJ2-5, is DARVTQTPRHKVTEMGQEVTMRCQPILGHNTVFWYRQTMMQGLELLAYFRNRAPLDDSGMPKDRFSAEMPDATLATLKIQPSEPRDSAVYFCASGLWGRRETQYFGPGTRLLVL.

The CDR3 nucleotides read TGTGCCAGCAGTGAAGCGCTCGTGACAGCCTCCTACGAGCAGTACTTC. Translating gives CASSEALVTASYEQYF. The chain uses TRBV2 and TRBJ2-7, with TRBD1 as a possible D gene (5 bases). CDR3 length: 16 residues. Germline V CDR1 and CDR2: SNHLY, FYNNEI. The V and J ends lost 0 bases and 0 bases respectively, with 12 bases between them.

J is TRBJ2-7 and V is TRBV28, with D possibly being TRBD1 (6 bases). V gave up 6 bases and J gave up 5 bases, with 17 bases separating them. There are 14 residues in the CDR3. The germline CDR1 and CDR2 sequences are MDHEN and SYDVKM. CDR3 nucleotide sequence: TGTGCCAGCAGCCGCGACAGGCCGATCGACGAGCAGTACTTC. Protein product: CASSRDRPIDEQYF.

The chain couples TRBV6-5 to TRBJ2-2; TRBD2 agrees at 7 bases. CDR1 and CDR2 from the germline V gene are MNHEY and SVGAGI. This CDR3 contains 14 residues. The V and J ends lost 5 bases and 5 bases, in that order; junction bases with no gene match: 5. The CDR3 bases are TGTGCCAGCAGTGGGACTACTGAAACCGGGGAGCTGTTTTTT. This sequence encodes CASSGTTETGELFF.